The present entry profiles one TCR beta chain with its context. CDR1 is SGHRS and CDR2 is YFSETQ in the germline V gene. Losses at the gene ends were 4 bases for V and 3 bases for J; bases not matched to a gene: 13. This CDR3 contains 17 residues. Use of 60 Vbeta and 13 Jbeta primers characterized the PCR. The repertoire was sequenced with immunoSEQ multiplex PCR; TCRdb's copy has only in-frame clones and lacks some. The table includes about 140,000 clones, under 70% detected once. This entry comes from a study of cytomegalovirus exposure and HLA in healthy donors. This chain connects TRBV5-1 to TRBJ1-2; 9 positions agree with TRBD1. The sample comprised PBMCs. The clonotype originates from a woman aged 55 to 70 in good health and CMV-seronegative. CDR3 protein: CASSAGTGLIRDYGYTF. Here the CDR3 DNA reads TGCGCCAGCAGCGCCGGGACAGGGCTCATAAGAGACTATGGCTACACCTTC. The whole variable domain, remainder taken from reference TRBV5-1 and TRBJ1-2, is KAGVTQTPRYLIKTRGQQVTLSCSPISGHRSVSWYQQTPGQGLQFLFEYFSETQRNKGNFPGRFSGRQFSNSRSEMNVSTLELGDSALYLCASSAGTGLIRDYGYTFGSGTRLTVV.